The T cell receptor (beta chain) under discussion was sequenced for a study of control samples from healthy donors and cancer patients. The CDR3 has 15 amino acids. The J segment lost 4 bases and the V segment lost 2 bases, leaving 5 bases of the junction unmatched. Germline V gene sequence: CDR1 SGHRS, CDR2 YFSETQ. Clones were read by immunoSEQ multiplex PCR, and TCRdb kept only the in-frame ones, dropping some. The table lists over 100,000 clones, 75% to 95% of them singletons. The receptor comes from a man aged 40-50 years in good health. Sequencing was done on a sample of blood. This sequence joins TRBV5-1 and TRBJ2-2; 7 bases are shared with TRBD2. The CDR3 coding sequence is TGCGCCAGCAGCTTAGGAGCGGGGATCACCGGGGAGCTGTTTTTT. It translates to CASSLGAGITGELFF.